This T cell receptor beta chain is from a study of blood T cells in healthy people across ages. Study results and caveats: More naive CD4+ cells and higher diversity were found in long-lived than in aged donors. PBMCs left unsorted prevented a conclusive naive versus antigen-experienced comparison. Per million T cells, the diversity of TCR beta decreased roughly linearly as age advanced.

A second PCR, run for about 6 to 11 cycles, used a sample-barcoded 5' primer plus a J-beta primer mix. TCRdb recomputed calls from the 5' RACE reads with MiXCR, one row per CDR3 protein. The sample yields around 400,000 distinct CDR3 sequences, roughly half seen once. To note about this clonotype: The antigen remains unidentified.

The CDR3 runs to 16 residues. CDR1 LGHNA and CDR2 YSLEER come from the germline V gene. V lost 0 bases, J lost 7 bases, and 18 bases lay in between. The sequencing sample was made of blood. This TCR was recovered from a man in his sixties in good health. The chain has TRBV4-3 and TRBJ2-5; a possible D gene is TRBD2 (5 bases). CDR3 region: CASSQEAAALPGTQYF. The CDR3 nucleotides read TGCGCCAGCAGCCAAGAAGCAGCGGCCCTGCCGGGGACCCAGTACTTC.